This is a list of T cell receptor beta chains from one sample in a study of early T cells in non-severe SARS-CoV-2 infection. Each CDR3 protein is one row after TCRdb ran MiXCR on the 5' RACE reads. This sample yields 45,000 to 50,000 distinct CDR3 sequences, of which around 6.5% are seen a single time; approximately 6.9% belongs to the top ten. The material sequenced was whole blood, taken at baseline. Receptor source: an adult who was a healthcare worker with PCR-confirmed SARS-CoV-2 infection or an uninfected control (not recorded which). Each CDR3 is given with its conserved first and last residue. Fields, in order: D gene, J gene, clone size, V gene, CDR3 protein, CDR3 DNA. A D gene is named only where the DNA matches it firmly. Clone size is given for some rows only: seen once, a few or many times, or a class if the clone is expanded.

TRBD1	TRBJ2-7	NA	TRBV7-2	CASRTGQDYEQYF	TGTGCCAGCAGGACGGGACAGGACTACGAGCAGTACTTC
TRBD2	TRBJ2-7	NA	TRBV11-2	CASSRAAGLAAEQYF	TGTGCCAGCAGCCGAGCGGCGGGACTAGCGGCCGAGCAGTACTTC
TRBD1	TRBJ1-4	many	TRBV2	CASRPGQGYEKLFF	TGTGCCAGCAGGCCCGGACAGGGTTATGAAAAACTGTTTTTT
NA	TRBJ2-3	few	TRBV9	CASSAGALPSTQYF	TGTGCCAGCAGCGCGGGGGCCCTACCGTCCACGCAGTATTTT
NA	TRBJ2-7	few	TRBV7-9	CAIVAPGGNEQYF	TGTGCCATCGTTGCCCCCGGGGGTAACGAGCAGTACTTC
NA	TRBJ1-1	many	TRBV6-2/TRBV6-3	CASRKGTVNTEAFF	TGTGCCAGCAGAAAAGGGACGGTGAACACTGAAGCTTTCTTT
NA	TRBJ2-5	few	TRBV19	CASSIARGKQETQYF	TGTGCCAGTAGTATAGCAAGGGGGAAGCAAGAGACCCAGTACTTC
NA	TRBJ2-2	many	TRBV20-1	CSARGSGELFF	TGCAGTGCTAGAGGGTCCGGGGAGCTGTTTTTT
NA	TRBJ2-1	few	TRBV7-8	CASSATDYNEQFF	TGTGCCAGCAGCGCAACCGACTACAATGAGCAGTTCTTC
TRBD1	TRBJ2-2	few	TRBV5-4	CASSRSTGGNTGELFF	TGTGCCAGCAGCAGGTCTACAGGGGGGAACACCGGGGAGCTGTTTTTT
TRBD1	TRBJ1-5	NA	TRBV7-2	CASSPTGGNQPQHF	TGTGCCAGCAGCCCAACAGGGGGCAATCAGCCCCAGCATTTT
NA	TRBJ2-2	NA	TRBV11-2	CASSARMNTGELFF	TGTGCCAGCAGCGCGCGTATGAACACCGGGGAGCTGTTTTTT
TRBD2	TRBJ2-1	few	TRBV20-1	CSARVPGLAAHEQFF	TGCAGTGCTAGAGTCCCGGGACTAGCGGCCCATGAGCAGTTCTTC
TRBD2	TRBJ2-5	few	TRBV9	CASSAGLAGAETQYF	TGTGCCAGCAGCGCGGGACTAGCGGGAGCGGAGACCCAGTACTTC
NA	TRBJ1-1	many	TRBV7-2	CASSSPLPNTEAFF	TGTGCCAGCAGCTCCCCCCTCCCGAACACTGAAGCTTTCTTT
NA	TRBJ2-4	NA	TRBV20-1	CSARDSNRVYIQYF	TGCAGTGCTAGAGATTCGAATCGGGTGTACATTCAGTACTTC
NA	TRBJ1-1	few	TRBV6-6	CASYSGAPRGTEAFF	TGTGCCAGTTATTCCGGGGCACCGAGGGGTACTGAAGCTTTCTTT
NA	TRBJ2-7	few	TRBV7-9	CASSSPPGGGVRDEQYF	TGTGCCAGCAGCTCGCCCCCTGGGGGGGGCGTTAGGGACGAGCAGTACTTC
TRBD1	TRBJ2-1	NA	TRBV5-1	CASRGQDVNNEQFF	TGCGCCAGCAGGGGACAGGATGTCAACAATGAGCAGTTCTTC
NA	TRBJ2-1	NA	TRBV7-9	CATPGRNNEQFF	TGTGCCACCCCCGGACGGAACAATGAGCAGTTCTTC
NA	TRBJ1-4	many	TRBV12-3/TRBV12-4	CASSRAGSSNEKLFF	TGTGCCAGCAGTAGGGCGGGCTCTAGTAATGAAAAACTGTTTTTT
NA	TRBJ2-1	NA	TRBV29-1	CSARDLSSYNEQFF	TGCAGCGCCCGGGACCTCAGCTCCTACAATGAGCAGTTCTTC
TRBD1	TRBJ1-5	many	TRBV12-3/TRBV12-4	CASRGQGGSNQPQHF	TGTGCCAGCAGGGGACAGGGTGGGAGCAATCAGCCCCAGCATTTT
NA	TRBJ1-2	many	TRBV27	CASSKGMNGYTF	TGTGCCAGCAGTAAGGGTATGAATGGCTACACCTTC
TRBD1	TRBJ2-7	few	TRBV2	CASSEVQGVSEQYF	TGTGCCAGCAGTGAAGTCCAGGGGGTAAGCGAGCAGTACTTC
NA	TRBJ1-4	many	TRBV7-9	CASSLEGPATEKLFF	TGTGCCAGCAGCTTAGAAGGCCCCGCGACTGAAAAACTGTTTTTT
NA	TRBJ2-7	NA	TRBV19	CASKEGAGLYEQYF	TGTGCCAGTAAGGAGGGTGCAGGGTTATACGAGCAGTACTTC
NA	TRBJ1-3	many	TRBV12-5	CASGSPGLTSGNTIYF	TGTGCTAGTGGTTCTCCGGGCCTAACTTCTGGAAACACCATATATTTT
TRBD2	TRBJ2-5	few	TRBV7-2	CASSLGLAGGGETQYF	TGTGCCAGCAGCTTGGGACTAGCGGGAGGGGGCGAGACCCAGTACTTC
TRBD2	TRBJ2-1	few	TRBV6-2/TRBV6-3	CASSYSMNSGSYNEQFF	TGTGCCAGCAGTTACTCGATGAATAGCGGGAGCTACAATGAGCAGTTCTTC
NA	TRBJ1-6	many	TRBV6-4	CASSDSSQGNSPLHF	TGTGCCAGCAGTGACTCGTCGCAGGGGAATTCACCCCTCCACTTT
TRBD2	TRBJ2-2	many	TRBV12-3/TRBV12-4	CASSRRLAGNTGELFF	TGTGCCAGCAGCCGAAGACTAGCGGGGAACACCGGGGAGCTGTTTTTT
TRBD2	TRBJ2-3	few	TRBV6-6	CASSWTSGRQSYF	TGTGCCAGCAGTTGGACTAGCGGGAGACAGTCGTATTTT
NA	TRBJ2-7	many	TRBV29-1	CSVGRDTSLGQYF	TGCAGCGTCGGTCGCGACACTTCTCTTGGGCAGTACTTC
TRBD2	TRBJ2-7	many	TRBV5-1	CASSLGREPYEQYF	TGCGCCAGCAGCTTGGGGCGGGAGCCCTACGAGCAGTACTTC
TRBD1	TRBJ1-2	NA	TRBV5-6	CASSLTGTAIIYGYTF	TGTGCCAGCAGCTTGACCGGGACAGCAATTATCTATGGCTACACCTTC
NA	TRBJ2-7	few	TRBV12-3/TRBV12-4	CASSLMQEQYF	TGTGCCAGCAGTTTAATGCAGGAGCAGTACTTC
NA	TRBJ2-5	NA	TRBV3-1	CASSQDGRSQETQYF	TGTGCCAGCAGCCAAGATGGGAGGAGTCAAGAGACCCAGTACTTC